This T cell receptor (beta chain) was retrieved from a study of T cell responses to AZD1222 COVID-19 vaccine. TCRdb's table, derived via immunoSEQ multiplex PCR, lists solely in-frame clones and lacks some. There are some 120,000 clones in the sample; around 85% occur only once, and about 6.2% lies in the top ten. With regard to this clone: Its cognate antigen is unknown.

Regarding the study as a whole: The donors showed a predominance of white British ancestry and of females, with possible underestimation of clonal diversity. Two AZD1222 doses significantly raised spike-specific TCR breadth and depth over controls.

The receptor was derived from an adult in good health. The sample here was peripheral blood, taken on day 0 of AZD1222 vaccination.

The CDR3 coding sequence is TGTGCCAGCAGCTCGACTGACAGCGCTGAAGCTTTCTTT. It codes for CASSSTDSAEAFF. The gene calls are TRBV7-3 and TRBJ1-1, with D tentatively TRBD1 (5 bases). Germline CDR1 reads SGHTA; CDR2 reads FQGTGA. V dropped 4 bases and J dropped 6 bases, with 12 bases sitting between them. The CDR3 spans 13 residues.